This passage covers 16 T cell receptor beta chains from one sample sequenced in a study of T cell repertoires in aging, cancer and after chemotherapy. Multiplex touch-down PCR with TRB-A/B primers amplified rearranged V-D-J TRB sequences. Each CDR3 protein is one row after TCRdb ran MiXCR on the multiplex PCR reads. This sample carries fewer than 13,000 distinct CDR3 sequences, roughly 32% of them seen once, and the ten largest clones take roughly 3.1%. TCR beta rearrangements were amplified from peripheral blood genomic DNA. Specimen: blood. All receptors come from a human donor in good health.

The chain has TRBV19 and TRBJ1-1, with 7 bases identical to TRBD1. This CDR3 region has 13 residues. Germline V gives CDR1 LNHDA, CDR2 SQIVND (reference sequence). After removal of 3 bases from V and 4 bases from J, the junction contained 2 bases not matched to a gene. CDR3 region: CASSIDRVTEAFF. CDR3 nucleotide sequence: TGTGCCAGTAGTATTGACAGGGTCACTGAAGCTTTCTTT.

In this sample, this clonotype is medium-sized. The CDR3 loop reads CASSSAAQETQYF. The CDR3 DNA sequence: TGTGCCAGTAGTTCGGCCGCTCAAGAGACCCAGTACTTC. The chain combines TRBV19 with TRBJ2-5, with D uncertain. Germline values: CDR1 LNHDA, CDR2 SQIVND (reference sequence). This CDR3 has 13 residues. V shed 5 bases and J shed 2 bases, with 9 bases lying between them.

This clonotype has more than one count but fewer than ten. V usage is TRBV5-6 and J usage is TRBJ1-4; 11 bases map to TRBD1. CDR3 length equals 15 residues. The trim removed 4 bases at V and 8 bases at J, leaving 7 bases unmatched. CDR1 is SGHDT and CDR2 is YYEEEE in the germline V gene. CDR3 DNA: TGTGCCAGCAGCGGACAGGGGGCGGTTGGGGAAAAACTGTTTTTT. Translated: CASSGQGAVGEKLFF.

CDR3 DNA sequence: TGTGCCATCAGTCCCGGGACTAGCAATGAGCAGTTCTTC. It specifies CAISPGTSNEQFF. The chain employs TRBV10-3 and TRBJ2-1; TRBD2 agrees at 8 bases. Trimming at V came to 5 bases and at J to 6 bases, leaving 3 bases not matched to a gene. CDR1 is ENHRY and CDR2 is SYGVKD in the germline V gene. This CDR3 has 13 amino acids.

The rearrangement joins TRBV29-1 to TRBJ2-3; weak D call: TRBD2 (7 bases). V was shortened by 4 bases and J by 3 bases, with 14 bases between the two germline ends. The CDR3 is made up of 14 amino acids. Per the germline V gene, CDR1 is SQVTM and CDR2 is ANQGSEA. DNA of the CDR3: TGCAGCGTTGGAGGGGGGGGACCTACAGATACGCAGTATTTT. This codes for CSVGGGGPTDTQYF.

The chain combines TRBV19 with TRBJ1-3; D unclear. CDR3 length: 15 amino acids. Germline V gene data show CDR1 as LNHDA and CDR2 as SQIVND (reference sequence). V gave up 3 bases and J gave up 0 bases, with 9 bases separating them. DNA for the CDR3: TGTGCCAGTAGTATCTCGGGCTTCTCTGGAAACACCATATATTTT. Translating gives CASSISGFSGNTIYF.

This clonotype is medium-sized by share. The rearrangement uses TRBV29-1 and TRBJ1-4, with D maybe TRBD1 (6 bases). Deletions cut 4 bases from V and 8 bases from J, with 17 bases between. The CDR3 is made up of 14 amino acids. Germline V CDR1 and CDR2: SQVTM, ANQGSEA. CDR3 in DNA: TGCAGCGTTGGATGGGTAGGGGGGGGGGAAAAACTGTTTTTT. This encodes CSVGWVGGGEKLFF.

The table lists this clonotype with a few counts. The rearrangement links TRBV6-1 to TRBJ2-3; the D gene is possibly TRBD1 (6 bases). There are 17 residues in the CDR3. The V end lost 5 bases, the J end lost 6 bases, and 24 bases lay between the germline ends. Germline loops: CDR1 MNHNS, CDR2 SASEGT. As DNA, the CDR3 is TGTGCCAGCAGTTTGGGTACACAGGGACCTCACGGGGATACGCAGTATTTT. As protein: CASSLGTQGPHGDTQYF.

The chain is built from TRBV11-3 and TRBJ1-1, with no clear D. This CDR3 region has 15 residues. V dropped 5 bases and J dropped 1 base, with 14 bases sitting between them. The germline CDR1 and CDR2 sequences are SGHNT and YENEEA. The CDR3, as DNA: TGTGCCAGCAGCCGCTATACCGGAAAGAACACTGAAGCTTTCTTT. Translating it yields CASSRYTGKNTEAFF.

The chain is built from TRBV6-1 and TRBJ1-6; D remains ambiguous. CDR1 MNHNS and CDR2 SASEGT come from the germline V gene. V was clipped by 5 bases and J by 4 bases, with 9 bases between them. The CDR3 is 14 amino acids. The CDR3 sequence: CASSLADYNSPLHF. DNA for the CDR3: TGTGCCAGCAGTTTGGCAGATTATAATTCACCCCTCCACTTT.

The rearrangement joins TRBV12-3 or TRBV12-4 to TRBJ2-1; D gene ambiguous. The CDR3 covers 13 residues. The germline V and J ends were trimmed by 3 bases and 11 bases, with 14 bases remaining between them. CDR3 region: CASSLDLIYKQFF. CDR3 DNA sequence: TGTGCCAGCAGTTTGGACCTTATCTATAAGCAGTTCTTC.

The chain is built from TRBV18 and TRBJ2-7; D is perhaps TRBD1 (7 bases). V lost 6 bases and J 3 bases, leaving 18 bases between the germline ends. Germline-derived CDR1 and CDR2 are KGHSH and LQKENI. The CDR3 length is 15 residues. CDR3 in DNA: TGTGCCAGCTCGACCGCAACAGGGGACTTCTACGAGCAGTACTTC. This sequence encodes CASSTATGDFYEQYF.

In its sample, this clonotype ranks as medium-sized (0.01 to 0.1%). The rearrangement joins TRBV11-3 to TRBJ1-3; tentative D call: TRBD1 (5 bases). CDR1 and CDR2 from the germline V gene are SGHNT and YENEEA. The length of the CDR3 is 16 residues. Between the trimmed V and J ends, which lost 3 bases and 0 bases, there was a span of 12 bases. CDR3 loop: CASSFDSLFSGNTIYF. The CDR3 region has the DNA TGTGCCAGCAGCTTTGACAGTCTCTTCTCTGGAAACACCATATATTTT.

The V call is TRBV12-3 or TRBV12-4, the J call TRBJ1-1, with TRBD1 matching over 7 bases. V was clipped by 5 bases and J by 0 bases; unmatched bases: 6. The CDR3 totals 15 residues. In DNA form, the CDR3 reads TGTGCCAGCAGTCCCGATACAGGGGTGAACACTGAAGCTTTCTTT. Residues: CASSPDTGVNTEAFF.

This sequence joins TRBV6-1 and TRBJ1-3; TRBD1 is a possible D gene (6 bases). V was shortened by 6 bases and J by 4 bases, with 19 bases between the two germline ends. The CDR3 contains 16 residues. From germline, CDR1 is MNHNS and CDR2 SASEGT. The CDR3 nucleotides are TGTGCCAGCAGCGTGAGCTCAGGGGTAGGCGGAAACACCATATATTTT. This encodes CASSVSSGVGGNTIYF.

The rearrangement joins TRBV27 to TRBJ1-1, with D possibly matching TRBD1 (5 bases). The CDR3 totals 14 residues. Germline V gene lookup returns CDR1 MNHEY and CDR2 SMNVEV (reference sequence). V was trimmed by 3 bases and J by 1 base, leaving 9 bases between them. The CDR3 protein is CASSLRGPNTEAFF. The CDR3, as DNA: TGTGCCAGCAGTTTGAGGGGTCCGAACACTGAAGCTTTCTTT.